This T cell receptor beta chain originates from a study of cytomegalovirus exposure and HLA in healthy donors. CDR3 length: 14 residues. V lost 7 bases to trimming and J lost 0 bases, with 13 bases between them. From germline, CDR1 is LNHNV and CDR2 YYDKDF (reference sequence). Amplification used 60 Vbeta primers and 13 Jbeta primers. Sequenced by immunoSEQ multiplex PCR; TCRdb stores in-frame clones only, minus some. Among roughly 100,000 clones listed, about 71% were seen once. This clone occurred a few times. V and J are TRBV15 and TRBJ2-7; a possible D gene is TRBD2 (5 bases). The sequence came from a woman aged 45-60 years in good health and CMV-seronegative. Sequencing was done on a sample of PBMCs. CDR3 region: CATNQDGVSYEQYF. As DNA, the CDR3 is TGTGCCACCAACCAGGACGGGGTCTCCTACGAGCAGTACTTC.